Included here is one T cell receptor beta chain sequence, with context. This entry is derived from a study of blood T cell repertoires in COVID-19. Study at large: COVID-19 samples collected from the United States, Italy and Spain covered acute and convalescent phases. Nucleic acid was either cDNA or gDNA, and it came from T cells, B-cell-depleted T cells, or PBMCs.

Patients from Seattle were sampled longitudinally, starting during active infection. The CDR3 is made up of 13 amino acids. The germline gives CDR1 GTSNPN, CDR2 SVGIG (reference sequence). The J segment lost 5 bases and the V segment lost 2 bases, leaving 2 bases of the junction unmatched. In the authors' methods: How many nucleated cells were present was estimated from reference gene primer amplification. The table came from immunoSEQ multiplex PCR; TCRdb's copy has only in-frame clones and leaves some out. V, J and clone size reflect that table, while D and trimming were determined from the DNA. The table lists approximately 350,000 clones, almost 90% of them singletons.

The source material was peripheral blood. This receptor was taken from a woman between 65 and 79 years old with COVID-19, enrolled during active disease. The chain links TRBV30 to TRBJ2-2; 7 bases fit TRBD2. The CDR3: CAWSWGGTGELFF. The CDR3 region has the DNA TGTGCCTGGAGTTGGGGAGGGACCGGGGAGCTGTTTTTT.